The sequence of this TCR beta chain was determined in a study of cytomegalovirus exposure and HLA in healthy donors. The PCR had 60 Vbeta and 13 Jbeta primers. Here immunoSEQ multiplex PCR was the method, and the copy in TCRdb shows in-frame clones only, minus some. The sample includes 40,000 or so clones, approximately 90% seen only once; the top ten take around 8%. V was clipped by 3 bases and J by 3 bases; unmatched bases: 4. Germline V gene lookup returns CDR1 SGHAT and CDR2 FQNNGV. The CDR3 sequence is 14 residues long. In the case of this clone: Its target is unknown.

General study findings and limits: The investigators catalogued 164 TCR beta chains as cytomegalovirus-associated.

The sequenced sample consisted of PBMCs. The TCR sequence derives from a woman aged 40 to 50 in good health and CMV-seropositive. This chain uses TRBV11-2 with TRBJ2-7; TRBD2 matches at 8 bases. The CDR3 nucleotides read TGTGCCAGCAGCTTGCTGGCGGGAGGCTACGAGCAGTACTTC. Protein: CASSLLAGGYEQYF. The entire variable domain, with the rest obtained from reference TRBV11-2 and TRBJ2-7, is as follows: EAGVAQSPRYKIIEKRQSVAFWCNPISGHATLYWYQQILGQGPKLLIQFQNNGVVDDSQLPKDRFSAERLKGVDSTLKIQPAKLEDSAVYLCASSLLAGGYEQYFGPGTRLTVT.